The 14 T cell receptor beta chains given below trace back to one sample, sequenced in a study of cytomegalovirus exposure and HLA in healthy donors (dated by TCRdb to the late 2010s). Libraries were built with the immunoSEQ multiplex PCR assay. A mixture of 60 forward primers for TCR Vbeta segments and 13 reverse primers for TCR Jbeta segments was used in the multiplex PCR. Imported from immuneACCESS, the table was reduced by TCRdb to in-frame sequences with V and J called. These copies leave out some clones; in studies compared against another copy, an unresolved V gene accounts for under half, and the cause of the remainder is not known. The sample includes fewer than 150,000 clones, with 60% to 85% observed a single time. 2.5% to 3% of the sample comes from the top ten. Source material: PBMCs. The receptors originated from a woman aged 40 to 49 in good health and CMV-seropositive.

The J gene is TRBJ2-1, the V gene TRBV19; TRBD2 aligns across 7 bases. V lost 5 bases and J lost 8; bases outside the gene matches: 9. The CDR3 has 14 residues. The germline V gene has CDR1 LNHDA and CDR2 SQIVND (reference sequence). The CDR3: CASSPSGTTHEQFF. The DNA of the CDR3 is TGTGCCAGTAGTCCCTCCGGGACTACCCATGAGCAGTTCTTC.

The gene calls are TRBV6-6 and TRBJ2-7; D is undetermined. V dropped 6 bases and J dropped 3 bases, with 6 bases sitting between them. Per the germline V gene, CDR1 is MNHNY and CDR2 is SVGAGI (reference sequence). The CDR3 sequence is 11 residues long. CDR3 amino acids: CASRLSYEQYF. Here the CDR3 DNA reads TGTGCCAGCAGGCTTAGCTACGAGCAGTACTTC.

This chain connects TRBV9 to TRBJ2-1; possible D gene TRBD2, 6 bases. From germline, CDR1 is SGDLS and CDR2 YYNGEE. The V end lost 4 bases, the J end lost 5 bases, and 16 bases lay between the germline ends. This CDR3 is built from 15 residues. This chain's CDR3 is CASSPRLAAHNEQFF. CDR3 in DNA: TGTGCCAGCAGCCCCCGGTTAGCGGCCCACAATGAGCAGTTCTTC.

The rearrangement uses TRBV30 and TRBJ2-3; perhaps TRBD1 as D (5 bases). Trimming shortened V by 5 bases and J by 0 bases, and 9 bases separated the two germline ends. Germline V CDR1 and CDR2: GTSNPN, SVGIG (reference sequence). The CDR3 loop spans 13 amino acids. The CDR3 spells CAWDSSSTDTQYF. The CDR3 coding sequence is TGTGCCTGGGACAGCTCTAGCACAGATACGCAGTATTTT.

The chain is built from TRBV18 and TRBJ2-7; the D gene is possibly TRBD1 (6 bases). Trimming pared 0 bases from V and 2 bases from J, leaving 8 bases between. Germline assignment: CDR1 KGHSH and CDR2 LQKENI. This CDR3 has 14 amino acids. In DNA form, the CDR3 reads TGTGCCAGCTCACCACCAGGGACAACCTACGAGCAGTACTTC. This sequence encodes CASSPPGTTYEQYF.

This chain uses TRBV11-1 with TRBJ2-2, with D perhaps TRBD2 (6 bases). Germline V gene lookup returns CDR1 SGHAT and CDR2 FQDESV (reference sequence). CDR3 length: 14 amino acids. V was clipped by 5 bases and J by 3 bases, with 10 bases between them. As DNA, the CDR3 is TGTGCCAGCAGCCCCCGACTAGACACCGGGGAGCTGTTTTTT. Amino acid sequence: CASSPRLDTGELFF. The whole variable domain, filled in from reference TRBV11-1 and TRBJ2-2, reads EAEVAQSPRYKITEKSQAVAFWCDPISGHATLYWYRQILGQGPELLVQFQDESVVDDSQLPKDRFSAERLKGVDSTLKIQPAELGDSAMYLCASSPRLDTGELFFGEGSRLTVL.

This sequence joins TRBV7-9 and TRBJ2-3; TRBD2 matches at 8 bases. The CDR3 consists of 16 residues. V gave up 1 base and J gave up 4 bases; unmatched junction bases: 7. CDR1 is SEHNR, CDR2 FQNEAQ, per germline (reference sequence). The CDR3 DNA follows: TGTGCCAGCAGCTTAGGGGGAACTAGCGGCCCAGATACGCAGTATTTT. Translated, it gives CASSLGGTSGPDTQYF.

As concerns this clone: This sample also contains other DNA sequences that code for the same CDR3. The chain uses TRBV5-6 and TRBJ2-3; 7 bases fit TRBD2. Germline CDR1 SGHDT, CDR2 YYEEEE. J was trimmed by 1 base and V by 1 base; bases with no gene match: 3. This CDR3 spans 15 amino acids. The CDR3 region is CASSLTGGGTDTQYF. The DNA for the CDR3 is TGTGCCAGCAGCTTGACGGGAGGCGGCACAGATACGCAGTATTTT.

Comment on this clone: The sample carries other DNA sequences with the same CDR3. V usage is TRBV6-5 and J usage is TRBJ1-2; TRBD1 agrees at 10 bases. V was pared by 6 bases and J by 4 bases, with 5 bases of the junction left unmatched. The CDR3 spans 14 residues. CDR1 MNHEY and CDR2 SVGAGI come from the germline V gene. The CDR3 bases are TGTGCCAGCAGCTCCGGGACAGGGGTCTATGGCTACACCTTC. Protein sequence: CASSSGTGVYGYTF.

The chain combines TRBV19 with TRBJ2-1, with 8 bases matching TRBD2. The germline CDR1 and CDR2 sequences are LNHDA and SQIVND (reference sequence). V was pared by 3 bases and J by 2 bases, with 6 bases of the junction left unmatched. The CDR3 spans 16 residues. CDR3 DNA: TGTGCCAGTAGTATGGAGGCTAGCGGGCCCTACAATGAGCAGTTCTTC. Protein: CASSMEASGPYNEQFF.

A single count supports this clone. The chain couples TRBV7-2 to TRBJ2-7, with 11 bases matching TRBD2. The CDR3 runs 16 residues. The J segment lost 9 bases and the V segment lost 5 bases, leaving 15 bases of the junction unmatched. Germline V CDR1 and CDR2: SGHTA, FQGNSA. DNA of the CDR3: TGTGCCAGCAGCCCCCGGGGGCTAGCGGGGGGCCGGAGGCAGTACTTC. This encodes CASSPRGLAGGRRQYF.

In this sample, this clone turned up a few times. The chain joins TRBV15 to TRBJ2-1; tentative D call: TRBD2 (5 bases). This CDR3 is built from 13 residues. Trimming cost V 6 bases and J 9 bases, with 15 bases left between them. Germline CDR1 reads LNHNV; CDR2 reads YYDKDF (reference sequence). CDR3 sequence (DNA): TGTGCCACCAGGGGTGGGAGTAGGGCTGAGCAGTTCTTC. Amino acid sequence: CATRGGSRAEQFF.

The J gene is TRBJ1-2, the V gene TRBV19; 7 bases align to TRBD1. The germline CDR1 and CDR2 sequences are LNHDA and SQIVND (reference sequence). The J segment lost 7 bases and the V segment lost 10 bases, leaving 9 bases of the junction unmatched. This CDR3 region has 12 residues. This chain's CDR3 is CATVAGGLGYTF. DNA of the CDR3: TGTGCCACAGTAGCAGGGGGGCTTGGCTACACCTTC.

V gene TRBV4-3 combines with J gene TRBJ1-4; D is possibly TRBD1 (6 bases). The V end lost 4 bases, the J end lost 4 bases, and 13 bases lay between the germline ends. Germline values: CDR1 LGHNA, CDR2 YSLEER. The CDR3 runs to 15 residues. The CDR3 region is CASSPGGGLNEKLFF. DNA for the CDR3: TGCGCCAGCAGCCCCGGGGGGGGCCTTAATGAAAAACTGTTTTTT.